These 20 T cell receptor beta chains share one sample of origin, sequenced in a study of cytomegalovirus exposure and HLA in healthy donors. PCR employed 60 Vbeta and 13 Jbeta primers. Clones were sequenced by immunoSEQ multiplex PCR, and TCRdb holds only the in-frame ones, with some missing. The sample has 98,000 or so clones; about 80% are singletons. The sequenced sample consisted of PBMCs. The receptors stem from a man aged 60 to 69 in good health and CMV-seropositive.

The genes are TRBV12-2 and TRBJ1-3; TRBD1, the D gene given by the table, was not confirmed from the DNA. TRBV12-2 is given as a pseudogene. The CDR3 consists of 17 residues. This CDR3 reads CASRLLGQPNSGNTIYF. The DNA for the CDR3 is TGTGCAAGTCGCTTACTAGGACAACCAAATTCTGGAAACACCATATATTTT.

The chain combines TRBV5-5 with TRBJ1-5, with D possibly TRBD1 on 5 matching bases. The germline gives CDR1 SGHKS, CDR2 YYEKEE (reference sequence). V lost 0 bases, J lost 2 bases, and 12 bases lay in between. This CDR3 has 16 residues. The CDR3 coding sequence is TGTGCCAGCAGCTTGGGGGTTCTAGGGGGCAATCAGCCCCAGCATTTT. Translation: CASSLGVLGGNQPQHF.

The DNA of the CDR3 is TGTGCCAGCAGCCTTGTGGCTAGCGGGGGGGGCGCGGAGACCCAGTACTTC. It specifies CASSLVASGGGAETQYF. The chain joins TRBV7-9 to TRBJ2-5; TRBD2 matches 12 bases. Germline trimming cut 5 bases from V and 5 bases from J; bases unmatched to any gene: 12. The CDR3 covers 17 residues. The V gene's germline CDR1 is SEHNR and CDR2 FQNEAQ (reference sequence).

This clone was observed once. The rearrangement joins TRBV5-6 to TRBJ1-6, with 7 bases identical to TRBD1. The CDR3 has 16 residues. The germline V gene encodes CDR1 SGHDT and CDR2 YYEEEE. J lost 4 bases, V lost 5 bases, and 9 bases had no gene match. CDR3 loop: CASRTRGQIYNSPLHF. The CDR3, as DNA: TGTGCCAGCAGAACGAGGGGACAGATATATAATTCACCCCTCCACTTT.

The chain recombines TRBV7-2 with TRBJ1-2, with D perhaps TRBD1 (5 bases). This CDR3 comprises 17 residues. Germline V gene sequence: CDR1 SGHTA, CDR2 FQGNSA. Trimming took 5 bases from V and 3 from J, leaving 22 bases between them. The CDR3 coding sequence is TGTGCCAGCAGCCACCCAGGCTTCCTAGGGGAAGACTATGGCTACACCTTC. Its translation: CASSHPGFLGEDYGYTF.

The V call is TRBV5-6, the J call TRBJ1-1, with D perhaps TRBD1 (5 bases). The CDR3 totals 15 residues. Trimming left V 7 bases short and J 3 bases short, with 19 bases between. The V gene's germline CDR1 is SGHDT and CDR2 YYEEEE. This CDR3 is CASRARGWGDTEAFF. In nucleotides, the CDR3 is TGTGCCAGCCGCGCGAGGGGTTGGGGGGACACTGAAGCTTTCTTT.

This chain links TRBV6-5 with TRBJ2-3, with 8 bases matching TRBD1. Germline CDR1 MNHEY, CDR2 SVGAGI. The CDR3 contains 14 residues. Unmatched junction bases numbered 4, after V lost 1 base and J lost 7 bases. The CDR3 DNA is TGTGCCAGCAGTTACTTACAGGGGGGACATACGCAGTATTTT. Translation gives CASSYLQGGHTQYF.

This clone was observed once. The chain has TRBV7-9 and TRBJ2-7; D is unresolved. Per germline, CDR1 SEHNR and CDR2 FQNEAQ (reference sequence). The length of the CDR3 is 17 residues. Trimming removed 2 bases at V and 2 bases at J, with 19 bases between. The CDR3 here is CASSLKIGGTNTYEQYF. The DNA for the CDR3 is TGTGCCAGCAGCTTAAAAATAGGCGGCACCAACACCTACGAGCAGTACTTC.

DNA for the CDR3: TGCGCCAGCAGCTTGGAGGGGACAGGGGGCACTGAAGCTTTCTTT. Its protein product is CASSLEGTGGTEAFF. The rearrangement uses TRBV5-1 and TRBJ1-1, with 11 bases lining up with TRBD1. With 0 bases clipped from V and 4 bases from J, the junction kept 2 bases outside the gene matches. In germline, CDR1 is SGHRS, CDR2 YFSETQ. The CDR3 covers 15 residues. The full variable domain, its missing parts supplied by reference TRBV5-1 and TRBJ1-1, is KAGVTQTPRYLIKTRGQQVTLSCSPISGHRSVSWYQQTPGQGLQFLFEYFSETQRNKGNFPGRFSGRQFSNSRSEMNVSTLELGDSALYLCASSLEGTGGTEAFFGQGTRLTVV.

The chain couples TRBV2 to TRBJ1-2; the D is unclear. Per the germline V gene, CDR1 is SNHLY and CDR2 is FYNNEI. This CDR3 spans 17 amino acids. Trimming took off 2 bases at V and 0 bases at J, with 16 bases between the two ends. The DNA of the CDR3 is TGTGCCAGCAGTGAAACCCACTGGGCAGGCTCTAACTATGGCTACACCTTC. Its protein product is CASSETHWAGSNYGYTF.

About this clone itself: At one end the junction does not follow the germline gene, possibly because of a read error. V usage is TRBV6-1 and J usage is TRBJ2-3, with TRBD1 identical over 10 bases. The CDR3 sequence is 15 residues long. Germline lookup yields CDR1 MNHNS and CDR2 SASEGT. CDR3 in DNA: TGTGCCGGCAGTGCACCGGGACAGGGGACAGATACGCAGTATTTT. Amino acid sequence: CAGSAPGQGTDTQYF.

CDR3 nucleotide sequence: TGTGCCAGCAGCCTAGGACGGGATCAAGAGACCCAGTACTTC. It codes for CASSLGRDQETQYF. The rearrangement links TRBV4-2 to TRBJ2-5, with D possibly being TRBD2 (5 bases). V dropped 4 bases and J dropped 2 bases, with 11 bases sitting between them. Germline-derived CDR1 and CDR2 are LGHNA and YNFKEQ. The CDR3 is 14 amino acids.

This clone was counted between two and nine times. The chain has TRBV5-8 and TRBJ1-1; tentative D call: TRBD1 (6 bases). V dropped 4 bases and J dropped 10 bases, with 14 bases sitting between them. From germline, CDR1 is SGHTS and CDR2 YDEGEE. CDR3 size: 12 residues. CDR3 in amino acids: CASSADRTSAFF. The CDR3 region has the DNA TGTGCCAGCAGCGCCGACAGGACCTCAGCTTTCTTT.

This clone occurred a few times. The chain uses TRBV4-3 and TRBJ1-3; unclear D gene. Germline V gene lookup returns CDR1 LGHNA and CDR2 YSLEER. There are 14 residues in the CDR3. V lost 4 bases to trimming and J lost 4 bases, with 11 bases between them. The CDR3 here is CASSLAPSGNTIYF. In DNA form, the CDR3 reads TGCGCCAGCAGCCTGGCCCCGTCCGGAAACACCATATATTTT.

The chain uses TRBV28 and TRBJ2-7, with TRBD2 matching 8 bases. The CDR3 contains 13 residues. The trim removed 7 bases at V and 2 bases at J, leaving 4 bases unmatched. CDR1 and CDR2 (germline): MDHEN, SYDVKM. The CDR3 sequence is CASTHGGAYEQYF. The CDR3, as DNA: TGTGCCAGCACTCACGGGGGGGCCTACGAGCAGTACTTC. Based on the CDR3 plus reference TRBV28 and TRBJ2-7, the full variable domain is DVKVTQSSRYLVKRTGEKVFLECVQDMDHENMFWYRQDPGLGLRLIYFSYDVKMKEKGDIPEGYSVSREKKERFSLILESASTNQTSMYLCASTHGGAYEQYFGPGTRLTVT.

The gene calls are TRBV6-5 and TRBJ1-3; D unclear. The germline V gene has CDR1 MNHEY and CDR2 SVGAGI. This CDR3 has 15 residues. The V gene lost 5 bases and the J gene lost 0 bases, with 11 bases spanning the gap. The CDR3 sequence: CASSPLAGSGNTIYF. CDR3 sequence (DNA): TGTGCCAGCAGTCCCTTAGCCGGCTCTGGAAACACCATATATTTT.

V and J are TRBV10-3 and TRBJ2-7, with 7 bases aligning to TRBD2. This CDR3 comprises 15 residues. Germline V gives CDR1 ENHRY, CDR2 SYGVKD. V gave up 1 base and J gave up 3 bases; unmatched junction bases: 6. CDR3 DNA: TGTGCCATCAGTGAGTGGGGGGGGTTTAACTACGAGCAGTACTTC. Its translation: CAISEWGGFNYEQYF.

The chain employs TRBV18 and TRBJ1-2, with D unclear. V was clipped by 6 bases and J by 4 bases, with 15 bases between them. Germline values: CDR1 KGHSH, CDR2 LQKENI. This CDR3 region has 14 residues. CDR3: CASSPSTTSYGYTF. The CDR3 nucleotides are TGTGCCAGCTCGCCCTCAACCACTTCCTATGGCTACACCTTC.

The chain joins TRBV7-6 to TRBJ2-7; TRBD2 matches at 9 bases. This CDR3 contains 16 residues. The trim removed 5 bases at V and 5 bases at J, leaving 13 bases unmatched. Germline assignment: CDR1 SGHVS and CDR2 FNYEAQ. CDR3 residues: CASSQPGGGAANEQYF. DNA of the CDR3: TGTGCCAGCAGCCAACCAGGCGGGGGGGCCGCGAACGAGCAGTACTTC.

The CDR3 is CSVDGAGSEQYF. The CDR3 DNA reads TGCAGCGTTGACGGTGCGGGGAGCGAGCAGTACTTC. The V and J genes are TRBV29-1 and TRBJ2-7; a weak D match, TRBD2 (6 bases). CDR3 length equals 12 residues. Trimming removed 3 bases at V and 6 bases at J, with 12 bases between. Germline CDR1 is SQVTM and CDR2 is ANQGSEA.